This T cell receptor beta chain was sequenced during a study of blood T cell repertoires in COVID-19. Germline CDR1 is SGHNT and CDR2 is YENEEA. This CDR3 comprises 14 residues. J lost 4 bases, V lost 5 bases, and 7 bases had no gene match. Methods used by the authors: Amplifying reference gene primers gave estimates of nucleated cell counts. Sequencing was performed with immunoSEQ multiplex PCR; in TCRdb, only in-frame clones are kept and a portion is missing. V and J calls and clone size follow that table, whereas D and trimming were derived from the DNA. In the table there are 350,000 to 450,000 clones, under 85% of which are singletons.

This chain joins TRBV11-3 and TRBJ1-2, with 7 nucleotides matching TRBD1. Material: PBMCs or T cells enriched from blood (not recorded which). This sequence originates from a woman in her 50s who had recovered from COVID-19. The CDR3 nucleotides read TGTGCCAGCAGCCCCCCCGGGACAGCCTATGGCTACACCTTC. As protein: CASSPPGTAYGYTF.